Given below is one TCR beta chain in context. The data were produced by immunoSEQ multiplex PCR, yet TCRdb's version contains in-frame clones alone and is incomplete. The sample includes some 30,000 clones, roughly 82% of them seen just once. The data derive from a study of T cells in narcolepsy. The CDR3 is made up of 13 amino acids. The ends were cut back, 1 base at V and 4 bases at J, with 10 bases in the middle. Germline values: CDR1 GTSNPN, CDR2 SVGIG (reference sequence). The sequencing input was CD45RA- memory CD4+ T cells from PBMCs. The chain couples TRBV30 to TRBJ1-2; D is uncertain. This TCR came from a human donor with narcolepsy. CDR3: CAWSEEGTYGYTF. In DNA form, the CDR3 reads TGTGCCTGGAGTGAAGAGGGTACCTATGGCTACACCTTC.